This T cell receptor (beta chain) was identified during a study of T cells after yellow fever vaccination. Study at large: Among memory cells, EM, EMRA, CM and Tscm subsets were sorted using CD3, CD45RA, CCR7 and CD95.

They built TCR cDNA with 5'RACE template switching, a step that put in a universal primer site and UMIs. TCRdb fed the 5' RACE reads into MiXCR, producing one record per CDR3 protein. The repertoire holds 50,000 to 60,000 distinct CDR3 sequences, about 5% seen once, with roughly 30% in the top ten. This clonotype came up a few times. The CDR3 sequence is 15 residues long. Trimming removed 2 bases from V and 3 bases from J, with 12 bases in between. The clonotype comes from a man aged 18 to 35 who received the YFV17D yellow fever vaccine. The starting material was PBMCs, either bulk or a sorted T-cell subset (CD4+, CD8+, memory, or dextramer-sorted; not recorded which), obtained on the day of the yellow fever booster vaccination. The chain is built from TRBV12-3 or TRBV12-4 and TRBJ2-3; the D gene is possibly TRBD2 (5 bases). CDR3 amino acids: CASSLIGVRTDTQYF. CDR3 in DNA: TGTGCCAGCAGTTTAATCGGGGTTCGAACAGATACGCAGTATTTT.